The 28 T cell receptor beta chains below all came from one sample that was sequenced in a study of blood T cell repertoires in COVID-19 (dated by TCRdb to 2018 to 2021). Library preparation employed the immunoSEQ multiplex PCR assay. The table comes from immuneACCESS by way of TCRdb, which keeps in-frame sequences with V and J called. Part of the clones is missing from these tables; in studies checked, under half for an unresolved V gene and the rest for unknown reasons. The sample yields roughly 65,000 clones; 86% were counted once. The ten largest make up about an eighth of the sample. Sequenced input: peripheral blood. The receptors were sampled from an older woman with acute or convalescent COVID-19.

The chain combines TRBV2 with TRBJ1-2; 8 bases line up with TRBD1. The CDR3 spans 15 residues. V lost 6 bases to trimming and J lost 4 bases; unmatched junction nucleotides: 10. CDR1 SNHLY and CDR2 FYNNEI come from the germline V gene. CDR3 sequence (DNA): TGTGCCAGCAGGCCCATGACAGGGGAGGTCTATGGCTACACCTTC. Translating gives CASRPMTGEVYGYTF.

The rearrangement links TRBV7-9 to TRBJ1-2; D ambiguous. V was pared by 7 bases and J by 0 bases, with 9 bases between. The CDR3 covers 13 residues. Germline lookup yields CDR1 SEHNR and CDR2 FQNEAQ (reference sequence). In nucleotides, the CDR3 is TGTGCCAGCAAAGAGGGAACTAACTATGGCTACACCTTC. Its translation: CASKEGTNYGYTF.

The chain uses TRBV7-2 and TRBJ1-1; D remains unclear. The V end lost 1 base, the J end lost 8 bases, and 11 bases lay between the germline ends. The CDR3 runs to 13 residues. Germline V lookup: CDR1 SGHTA, CDR2 FQGNSA. In DNA, the CDR3 is TGTGCCAGCAGCTTAGAGTGGGCAGCAGAAGCTTTCTTT. It translates to CASSLEWAAEAFF.

The V gene is TRBV24-1, the J gene TRBJ2-1, with D hard to call. Trimming pared 5 bases from V and 4 bases from J, leaving 5 bases between. The CDR3 is 12 amino acids. Germline V lookup: CDR1 KGHDR, CDR2 SFDVKD. The CDR3 nucleotides read TGTGCCACCAGTGTTGAGTACAATGAGCAGTTCTTC. Its protein product is CATSVEYNEQFF.

The chain carries TRBV7-2 and TRBJ2-4, with D uncertain. CDR3 length: 17 residues. CDR1 is SGHTA, CDR2 FQGNSA, per germline. V dropped 1 base and J dropped 2 bases, with 15 bases sitting between them. CDR3 coding DNA: TGTGCCAGCAGCTTAGTTCTGTCTGCCTATACCAAAAACATTCAGTACTTC. Its protein is CASSLVLSAYTKNIQYF. Using reference TRBV7-2 and TRBJ2-4 for the parts outside the CDR3, the full variable domain is GAGVSQSPSNKVTEKGKDVELRCDPISGHTALYWYRQSLGQGLEFLIYFQGNSAPDKSGLPSDRFSAERTGGSVSTLTIQRTQQEDSAVYLCASSLVLSAYTKNIQYFGAGTRLSVL.

V usage is TRBV11-3 and J usage is TRBJ2-3; D possibly corresponds to TRBD1 (5 bases). The CDR3 consists of 14 residues. Trimming shortened V by 0 bases and J by 6 bases, and 10 bases separated the two germline ends. Per the germline V gene, CDR1 is SGHNT and CDR2 is YENEEA. CDR3 loop: CASSLDRGTDTQYF. Here the CDR3 DNA reads TGTGCCAGCAGCTTAGATAGGGGTACCGATACGCAGTATTTT.

The rearrangement links TRBV28 to TRBJ1-2; D is possibly TRBD1 (5 bases). With 8 bases removed from V and 5 bases from J, the gap between germline ends came to 15 bases. CDR1 and CDR2 (germline): MDHEN, SYDVKM. The CDR3 has 13 residues. The CDR3 DNA reads TGTGCCAGCGGGGCGGCAGACTTGTATGGCTACACCTTC. As protein: CASGAADLYGYTF.

This chain links TRBV29-1 with TRBJ2-3; D possibly corresponds to TRBD1 (6 bases). There are 13 residues in the CDR3. The V and J ends lost 2 bases and 5 bases respectively, with 11 bases between them. The V gene's germline CDR1 is SQVTM and CDR2 ANQGSEA. The CDR3 sequence is CSVEPGHKDTQYF. The CDR3 DNA reads TGCAGCGTTGAACCGGGACATAAAGATACGCAGTATTTT.

V usage is TRBV7-9 and J usage is TRBJ1-1; 9 positions match TRBD1. The CDR3 has 15 residues. Losses at the gene ends were 5 bases for V and 6 bases for J; bases not matched to a gene: 10. CDR1 is SEHNR, CDR2 FQNEAQ, per germline (reference sequence). The CDR3 protein is CASSPRTGAPAEAFF. The CDR3 DNA reads TGTGCCAGCAGCCCTCGGACAGGGGCGCCGGCTGAAGCTTTCTTT.

This clone has just a few counts. The chain is built from TRBV5-4 and TRBJ1-1; no reliable D call. V was clipped by 3 bases and J by 1 base, with 16 bases between them. CDR3 length: 16 residues. Germline CDR1 and CDR2: SGHNT and YYREEE (reference sequence). CDR3 in DNA: TGTGCCAGCAGCTCCGCCGTGGGCTCGCGGAACACTGAAGCTTTCTTT. It codes for CASSSAVGSRNTEAFF.

The chain carries TRBV5-4 and TRBJ1-2; tentatively, D is TRBD1 (6 bases). This CDR3 is 13 amino acids long. V dropped 0 bases and J dropped 4 bases, with 7 bases sitting between them. Germline V gene data show CDR1 as SGHNT and CDR2 as YYREEE (reference sequence). CDR3 residues: CASSLGTVYGYTF. The DNA for the CDR3 is TGTGCCAGCAGCTTGGGGACAGTCTATGGCTACACCTTC.

V is TRBV7-8 and J is TRBJ1-2, with 9 bases matching TRBD1. CDR3 size: 16 residues. Looked up from germline, CDR1 is SGHVS and CDR2 is FQNEAQ. The trim removed 5 bases at V and 6 bases at J, leaving 13 bases unmatched. CDR3 in DNA: TGTGCCAGCAGCCCACAGGGGGCTGGGGGCCCAAATGGCTACACCTTC. The encoded protein is CASSPQGAGGPNGYTF.

V is TRBV7-2 and J is TRBJ2-3; 11 bases are a match to TRBD2. V was clipped by 6 bases and J by 2 bases; unmatched bases: 7. The CDR3 covers 16 residues. From germline, CDR1 is SGHTA and CDR2 FQGNSA. CDR3 protein: CASRDRLAGLTDTQYF. CDR3 in DNA: TGTGCCAGCAGGGACCGACTAGCGGGACTCACAGATACGCAGTATTTT.

The gene calls are TRBV29-1 and TRBJ1-1; TRBD1 might be the D (6 bases). Germline CDR1 SQVTM, CDR2 ANQGSEA. CDR3 length: 14 residues. V dropped 7 bases and J dropped 4 bases, with 19 bases sitting between them. For the CDR3, the DNA is TGCAGCGGTGGCCAGGAGGGGGAGGGCACTGAAGCTTTCTTT. Translation gives CSGGQEGEGTEAFF.

This chain links TRBV3-1 (or the pseudogene TRBV3-2) with TRBJ2-1, with 10 nucleotides matching TRBD2. V shed 4 bases and J 7 bases; nucleotides not matched to a gene: 10. Germline V gene sequence: CDR1 LGHDT, CDR2 YNNKEL (reference sequence). This CDR3 has 16 residues. The CDR3 here is CASSPTYSGGGNEQFF. Written as DNA, the CDR3 is TGTGCCAGCAGCCCGACCTACAGCGGGGGGGGAAATGAGCAGTTCTTC.

As to this clone: A junction end diverges from the germline sequence, so it may reflect a read error. The rearrangement links TRBV6-5 to TRBJ2-7; a possible D gene is TRBD1 (6 bases). The CDR3 is 13 amino acids. Germline loops: CDR1 MNHEY, CDR2 SVGAGI. CDR3 region: CASNSRGTGTLFF. The DNA for the CDR3 is TGTGCCAGCAATTCCCGAGGGACCGGGACACTGTTTTTC.

The chain couples TRBV7-9 to TRBJ1-2; tentative D call: TRBD1 (6 bases). Germline values: CDR1 SEHNR, CDR2 FQNEAQ (reference sequence). The CDR3 length is 17 residues. V lost 7 bases, J lost 1 base, and 22 bases lay in between. The CDR3 is CASTQSGGSDSNYGYTF. CDR3 coding DNA: TGTGCCAGCACTCAGAGTGGCGGGTCGGACAGTAACTATGGCTACACCTTC.

V and J are TRBV9 and TRBJ1-1, with no clear D. Germline CDR1 reads SGDLS; CDR2 reads YYNGEE. V lost 2 bases to trimming and J lost 4 bases, with 9 bases between them. This CDR3 comprises 13 residues. The CDR3 loop reads CASSVWQTTEAFF. As DNA, the CDR3 is TGTGCCAGCAGCGTTTGGCAAACCACTGAAGCTTTCTTT.

This chain uses TRBV28 with TRBJ2-7; D gene unclear. Germline CDR1 is MDHEN and CDR2 is SYDVKM. CDR3 length: 12 residues. V lost 8 bases, J lost 7 bases, and 15 bases lay in between. The CDR3 DNA follows: TGTGCCAGCGAGGCGGATTTCCGGGAGCAGTACTTC. Translated: CASEADFREQYF.

In DNA, the CDR3 is TGTGCCAGCAGCCCCCGGACAGGGGCGGACACCATATATTTT. Its protein product is CASSPRTGADTIYF. The rearrangement joins TRBV3-1 (or the pseudogene TRBV3-2) to TRBJ1-3; 9 bases are shared with TRBD1. J gave up 8 bases and V 4 bases, and 6 bases lay outside the gene matches. Germline-derived CDR1 and CDR2 are LGHDT and YNNKEL (reference sequence). This CDR3 is 14 amino acids long.

V gene TRBV7-9 combines with J gene TRBJ2-1; D not certain. V lost 7 bases and J 5 bases, leaving 15 bases between the germline ends. This CDR3 has 14 residues. Germline V CDR1 and CDR2: SEHNR, FQNEAQ (reference sequence). CDR3 residues: CASIAGNHDNEQFF. In DNA form, the CDR3 reads TGTGCCAGCATTGCTGGCAACCATGACAATGAGCAGTTCTTC.

V gene TRBV5-4 combines with J gene TRBJ1-5; a weak D match, TRBD1 (6 bases). Trimming left V 4 bases short and J 7 bases short, with 12 bases between. The CDR3 has 13 residues. Germline V gene data show CDR1 as SGHNT and CDR2 as YYREEE (reference sequence). The CDR3 here is CASSPDSSQPQHF. CDR3 nucleotides: TGTGCCAGCAGCCCGGACAGTTCGCAGCCCCAGCATTTT.

This chain links TRBV10-3 with TRBJ2-5, with TRBD2 matching 10 bases. J lost 6 bases, V lost 5 bases, and 9 bases had no gene match. Germline values: CDR1 ENHRY, CDR2 SYGVKD. The CDR3 totals 15 residues. CDR3 bases: TGTGCCATCAGTCAACCTAGCGGGGGTGGGCAGACCCAGTACTTC. This encodes CAISQPSGGGQTQYF.

The V and J genes are TRBV5-1 and TRBJ2-2, with D possibly matching TRBD1 (6 bases). The germline gives CDR1 SGHRS, CDR2 YFSETQ. The V end lost 0 bases, the J end lost 5 bases, and 11 bases lay between the germline ends. CDR3 length: 15 residues. CDR3 DNA: TGCGCCAGCAGCTTGGAGGCAGGGGCGACCGGGGAGCTGTTTTTT. It is translated as CASSLEAGATGELFF.

The chain joins TRBV5-1 to TRBJ1-6; 11 bases map to TRBD1. This CDR3 comprises 14 residues. CDR1 is SGHRS, CDR2 YFSETQ, per germline. V gave up 4 bases and J gave up 10 bases; unmatched junction bases: 4. Here the CDR3 DNA reads TGCGCCAGCAGCGTGGACAGGGGGCAATCACCCCTCCACTTT. Its protein is CASSVDRGQSPLHF. Full variable domain (outside the CDR3, taken from reference TRBV5-1 and TRBJ1-6): KAGVTQTPRYLIKTRGQQVTLSCSPISGHRSVSWYQQTPGQGLQFLFEYFSETQRNKGNFPGRFSGRQFSNSRSEMNVSTLELGDSALYLCASSVDRGQSPLHFGNGTRLTVT.

V usage is TRBV14 and J usage is TRBJ1-6; weak D call: TRBD1 (6 bases). Germline V gene sequence: CDR1 SGHDN, CDR2 FVKESK. The CDR3 consists of 15 residues. Between the trimmed V and J ends, which lost 4 bases and 7 bases, there was a span of 14 bases. CDR3 DNA sequence: TGTGCCAGCAGCCCTTGGGACATCCGGAATTCACCCCTCCACTTT. The encoded protein is CASSPWDIRNSPLHF.

The gene calls are TRBV2 and TRBJ2-3, with 8 bases fitting TRBD1. The CDR3 spans 13 residues. Trimming took 6 bases from V and 11 from J; bases not matched to a gene: 10. Germline V gene sequence: CDR1 SNHLY, CDR2 FYNNEI. In nucleotides, the CDR3 is TGTGCCAGCAGCGCCGAAGGACAGGGAGGGCAGTATTTT. Its protein is CASSAEGQGGQYF.

The chain carries TRBV5-1 and TRBJ2-1, with D maybe TRBD1 (6 bases). The CDR3 consists of 15 residues. Trimming pared 0 bases from V and 6 bases from J, leaving 13 bases between. CDR1 and CDR2 from the germline V gene are SGHRS and YFSETQ. As DNA, the CDR3 is TGCGCCAGCAGCTTGGATGGGACACTCTCCAATGAGCAGTTCTTC. This encodes CASSLDGTLSNEQFF.